The 16 T cell receptor beta chains in this list originate from one sample, sequenced in a study of cytomegalovirus exposure and HLA in healthy donors (dated by TCRdb to the late 2010s). The library was prepared using the immunoSEQ multiplex PCR assay. For the multiplex PCR, a mixture combining 60 forward primers for TCR Vbeta segments and 13 reverse primers for TCR Jbeta segments was used. The source is immuneACCESS, and TCRdb retained only in-frame sequences with V and J called. Part of the clones is not carried over; for the studies checked, unresolved V genes explain less than half of this, and the remainder is unexplained. The table for this sample lists approximately 100,000 clones; over 70% of them were counted only once. Together, the top ten hold about 4.1% of the sample. Sequencing used PBMCs. Every receptor here comes from a man aged 50 to 60 in good health and CMV-seropositive.

The rearrangement links TRBV21-1 to TRBJ2-3; TRBD2 is the table's D call and was not checked against the DNA. TRBV21-1 is a pseudogene segment. There are 16 residues in the CDR3. CDR3 region: CASSKGTIPLTDTQYF. The CDR3, as DNA: TGTGCCAGCAGCAAGGGGACTATCCCTTTGACAGATACGCAGTATTTT.

The table lists this clone with a count of one. This rearrangement joins TRBV28 to TRBJ1-3, with D hard to call. The germline V gene encodes CDR1 MDHEN and CDR2 SYDVKM. The V and J ends lost 2 bases and 3 bases respectively, with 14 bases between them. CDR3 size: 16 residues. In DNA form, the CDR3 reads TGTGCCAGCAGTTTAAGCGGGCCGGACCGTGGAAACACCATATATTTT. Translating gives CASSLSGPDRGNTIYF.

The chain uses TRBV11-2 and TRBJ2-2; D ambiguous. Deletions cut 4 bases from V and 6 bases from J, with 6 bases between. CDR1 SGHAT and CDR2 FQNNGV come from the germline V gene. This CDR3 comprises 12 residues. In nucleotides, the CDR3 is TGTGCCAGCAGCTCTAGACCCGGGGAGCTGTTTTTT. This encodes CASSSRPGELFF.

This clone was seen a handful of times. The chain has TRBV19 and TRBJ2-1; no clear D gene. The CDR3 is 14 residues long. With 4 bases removed from V and 10 bases from J, the gap between germline ends came to 17 bases. In germline, CDR1 is LNHDA, CDR2 SQIVND (reference sequence). The CDR3 region has the DNA TGTGCCAGTAGTACCCACCTGACACGGCCCGAGCAGTTCTTC. Protein: CASSTHLTRPEQFF. The variable domain in full, with the rest retrieved from reference TRBV19 and TRBJ2-1, is DGGITQSPKYLFRKEGQNVTLSCEQNLNHDAMYWYRQDPGQGLRLIYYSQIVNDFQKGDIAEGYSVSREKKESFPLTVTSAQKNPTAFYLCASSTHLTRPEQFFGPGTRLTVL.

The rearrangement joins TRBV6-5 to TRBJ2-5; tentatively, D is TRBD1 (5 bases). Trimming removed 1 base at V and 5 bases at J, with 8 bases between. This CDR3 spans 13 amino acids. Germline V gene lookup returns CDR1 MNHEY and CDR2 SVGAGI. The CDR3 sequence is CASSYLGVETQYF. CDR3 bases: TGTGCCAGCAGTTACTTAGGGGTTGAGACCCAGTACTTC.

This CDR3 is CATSREGDSNQPQHF. In DNA, the CDR3 is TGTGCCACCAGCAGAGAGGGAGATAGCAATCAGCCCCAGCATTTT. V gene TRBV15 combines with J gene TRBJ1-5; D gene ambiguous. V lost 0 bases to trimming and J lost 0 bases, with 6 bases between them. CDR3 length: 15 amino acids. The germline V gene has CDR1 LNHNV and CDR2 YYDKDF (reference sequence).

The chain has TRBV5-4 and TRBJ1-4, with 7 bases that match TRBD1. The CDR3 length is 16 residues. Germline V gene data show CDR1 as SGHNT and CDR2 as YYREEE (reference sequence). With V trimmed by 5 bases and J by 3 bases, 10 bases remained unmatched. CDR3 loop: CASRGSPGTANEKLFF. The CDR3 DNA follows: TGTGCCAGCAGGGGGTCCCCCGGGACAGCTAATGAAAAACTGTTTTTT.

The genes are TRBV27 and TRBJ2-7; 8 nucleotides align to TRBD2. Trimming at V came to 3 bases and at J to 2 bases, leaving 3 bases not matched to a gene. Germline CDR1 and CDR2: MNHEY and SMNVEV (reference sequence). The CDR3 totals 14 residues. CDR3 amino acids: CASSLSSGTYEQYF. The CDR3 region has the DNA TGTGCCAGCAGTTTGAGTAGCGGGACCTACGAGCAGTACTTC.

The chain combines TRBV10-3 with TRBJ2-7; a possible D gene is TRBD2 (5 bases). Germline V gives CDR1 ENHRY, CDR2 SYGVKD. Deletions cut 2 bases from V and 7 bases from J, with 9 bases between. CDR3 length equals 12 residues. The CDR3 coding sequence is TGTGCCATCAGTGAGACTAGGCGGGAGCAGTACTTC. Protein: CAISETRREQYF.

The V gene is TRBV18, the J gene TRBJ2-2, with 9 bases lining up with TRBD1. Germline CDR1 is KGHSH and CDR2 is LQKENI. The junction had 3 bases not matched to a gene; V was cut back by 4 bases and J by 3 bases. The CDR3 length is 15 residues. CDR3 in DNA: TGTGCCAGCTCACAAAGACAGGGGGACACCGGGGAGCTGTTTTTT. Amino acids: CASSQRQGDTGELFF.

The CDR3 region is CAWSVGAGETQYF. CDR3 sequence (DNA): TGTGCCTGGAGTGTTGGTGCCGGAGAGACCCAGTACTTC. The rearrangement joins TRBV30 to TRBJ2-5, with no clear D. With 0 bases removed from V and 4 bases from J, the gap between germline ends came to 9 bases. The CDR3 totals 13 residues. Germline V CDR1 and CDR2: GTSNPN, SVGIG (reference sequence).

V gene TRBV9 combines with J gene TRBJ2-1, with 10 positions matching TRBD2. The CDR3 contains 15 residues. Germline-derived CDR1 and CDR2 are SGDLS and YYNGEE. The junction had 5 bases not matched to a gene; V was cut back by 4 bases and J by 4 bases. CDR3 sequence (DNA): TGTGCCAGCAGCTCCCGGACTAGCGGATACAATGAGCAGTTCTTC. As protein: CASSSRTSGYNEQFF. Complete variable domain (other parts from reference TRBV9 and TRBJ2-1): DSGVTQTPKHLITATGQRVTLRCSPRSGDLSVYWYQQSLDQGLQFLIQYYNGEERAKGNILERFSAQQFPDLHSELNLSSLELGDSALYFCASSSRTSGYNEQFFGPGTRLTVL.

The V gene is TRBV30, the J gene TRBJ1-3, with TRBD1 matching 7 bases. Trimming removed 1 base from V and 4 bases from J; junction bases left unmatched: 16. From germline, CDR1 is GTSNPN and CDR2 SVGIG (reference sequence). This CDR3 has 18 amino acids. The chain's CDR3 is CAWSGYQSTGAGGNTIYF. Here the CDR3 DNA reads TGTGCCTGGAGTGGATATCAGAGTACAGGGGCGGGAGGAAACACCATATATTTT. Drawing the rest from reference TRBV30 and TRBJ1-3, the complete variable domain is SQTIHQWPATLVQPVGSPLSLECTVEGTSNPNLYWYRQAAGRGLQLLFYSVGIGQISSEVPQNLSASRPQDRQFILSSKKLLLSDSGFYLCAWSGYQSTGAGGNTIYFGEGSWLTVV.

The V gene is TRBV10-3, the J gene TRBJ2-1; possibly TRBD1 for D (6 bases). The V end was cut by 1 base, the J end by 5 bases, with 6 bases between. This CDR3 spans 13 amino acids. Germline V gene lookup returns CDR1 ENHRY and CDR2 SYGVKD. The CDR3 loop is CAISEWTDNEQFF. Here the CDR3 DNA reads TGTGCCATCAGTGAGTGGACAGACAATGAGCAGTTCTTC.

The chain joins TRBV5-5 to TRBJ1-5; 7 bases line up with TRBD1. V was clipped by 2 bases and J by 4 bases; unmatched bases: 6. Germline CDR1 SGHKS, CDR2 YYEKEE (reference sequence). This CDR3 contains 15 residues. The CDR3 coding sequence is TGTGCCAGCAGCTTAGGGGGACAGCTTAATCAGCCCCAGCATTTT. Protein: CASSLGGQLNQPQHF.

V is TRBV18 and J is TRBJ1-1; D is possibly TRBD1 (5 bases). The germline gives CDR1 KGHSH, CDR2 LQKENI. There are 14 residues in the CDR3. Trimming removed 4 bases at V and 1 base at J, with 10 bases between. The CDR3 spells CASSHSQENTEAFF. The CDR3 nucleotides are TGTGCCAGCTCACACTCACAGGAGAACACTGAAGCTTTCTTT.